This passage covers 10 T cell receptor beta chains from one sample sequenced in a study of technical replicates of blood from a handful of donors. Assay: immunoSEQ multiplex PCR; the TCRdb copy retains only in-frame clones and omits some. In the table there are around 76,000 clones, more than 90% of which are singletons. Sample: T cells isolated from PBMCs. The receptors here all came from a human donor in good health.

The CDR3 DNA reads TGTGCCAGCAGGGACATGCAGGAAGCTTTCTTT. Translated: CASRDMQEAFF. This chain joins TRBV2 and TRBJ1-1, with D possibly matching TRBD1 (5 bases). The CDR3 totals 11 residues. Germline assignment: CDR1 SNHLY and CDR2 FYNNEI. Trimming removed 6 bases at V and 8 bases at J, with 10 bases between.

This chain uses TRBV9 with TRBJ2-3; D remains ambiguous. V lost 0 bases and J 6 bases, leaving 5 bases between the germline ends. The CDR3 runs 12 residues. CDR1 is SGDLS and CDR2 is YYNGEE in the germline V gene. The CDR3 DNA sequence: TGTGCCAGCAGCGTAGGCGAGGATACGCAGTATTTT. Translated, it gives CASSVGEDTQYF. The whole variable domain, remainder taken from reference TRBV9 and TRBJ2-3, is DSGVTQTPKHLITATGQRVTLRCSPRSGDLSVYWYQQSLDQGLQFLIQYYNGEERAKGNILERFSAQQFPDLHSELNLSSLELGDSALYFCASSVGEDTQYFGPGTRLTVL.

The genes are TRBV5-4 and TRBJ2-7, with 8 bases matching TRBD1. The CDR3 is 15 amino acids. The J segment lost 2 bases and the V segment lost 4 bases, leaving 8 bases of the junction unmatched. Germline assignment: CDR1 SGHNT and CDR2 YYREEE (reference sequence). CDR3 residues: CASSKGQVLPYEQYF. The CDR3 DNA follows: TGTGCCAGCAGCAAGGGACAGGTTTTACCCTACGAGCAGTACTTC.

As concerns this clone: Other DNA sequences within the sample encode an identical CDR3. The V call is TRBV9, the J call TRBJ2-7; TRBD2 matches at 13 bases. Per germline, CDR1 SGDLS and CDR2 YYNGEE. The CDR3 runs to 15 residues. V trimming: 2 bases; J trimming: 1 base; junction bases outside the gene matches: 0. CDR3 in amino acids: CASSVGLAGSYEQYF. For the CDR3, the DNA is TGTGCCAGCAGCGTGGGACTAGCGGGGTCCTACGAGCAGTACTTC.

CDR3 region: CASRGGTGGNEKLFF. The CDR3 DNA is TGTGCCAGCAGGGGGGGGACAGGGGGTAATGAAAAACTGTTTTTT. This chain uses TRBV6-5 with TRBJ1-4; 11 bases fit TRBD1. V trimming: 6 bases; J trimming: 4 bases; junction bases outside the gene matches: 4. From germline, CDR1 is MNHEY and CDR2 SVGAGI. The CDR3 extends over 15 amino acids.

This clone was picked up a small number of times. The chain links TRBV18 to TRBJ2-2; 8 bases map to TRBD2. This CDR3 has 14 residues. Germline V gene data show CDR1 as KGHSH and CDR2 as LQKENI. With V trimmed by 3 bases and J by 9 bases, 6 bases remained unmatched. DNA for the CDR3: TGTGCCAGCTCACCGACGCGGGAGGCCCGGGAGCTGTTTTTT. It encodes CASSPTREARELFF.

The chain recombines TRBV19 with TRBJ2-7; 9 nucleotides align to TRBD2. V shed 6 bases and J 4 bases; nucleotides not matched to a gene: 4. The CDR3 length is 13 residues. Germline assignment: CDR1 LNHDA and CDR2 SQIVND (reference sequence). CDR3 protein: CASSSLAGYEQYF. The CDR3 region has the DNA TGTGCCAGTAGCAGTCTAGCGGGATACGAGCAGTACTTC.

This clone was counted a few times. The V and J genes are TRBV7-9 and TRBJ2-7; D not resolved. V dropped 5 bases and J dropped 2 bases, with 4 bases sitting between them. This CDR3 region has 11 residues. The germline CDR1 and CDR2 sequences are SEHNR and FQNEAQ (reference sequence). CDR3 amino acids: CASSAAYEQYF. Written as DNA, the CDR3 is TGTGCCAGCAGCGCAGCCTACGAGCAGTACTTC.

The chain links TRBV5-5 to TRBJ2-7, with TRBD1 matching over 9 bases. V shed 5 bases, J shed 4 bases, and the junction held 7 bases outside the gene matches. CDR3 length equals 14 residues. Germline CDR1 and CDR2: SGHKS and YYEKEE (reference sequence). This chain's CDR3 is CASSPGQGLYEQYF. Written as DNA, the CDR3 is TGTGCCAGCAGTCCGGGACAGGGTCTATACGAGCAGTACTTC.

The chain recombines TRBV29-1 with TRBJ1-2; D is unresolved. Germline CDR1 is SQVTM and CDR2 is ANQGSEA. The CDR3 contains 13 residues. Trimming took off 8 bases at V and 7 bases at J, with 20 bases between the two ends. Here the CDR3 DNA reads TGCAGCTCACCCTCGGAGGAGTTAGGTGGCTACACCTTC. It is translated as CSSPSEELGGYTF.